This paragraph reports one TCR beta chain. The antigen is unknown. The validation cohort, a group of 100 to 150 subjects, included the donors and was separate from the roughly 600-subject first cohort. TCRdb's table, derived via immunoSEQ multiplex PCR, lists solely in-frame clones and lacks some. Of tens of thousands of clones in the sample, approximately 96% were seen once. Per germline, CDR1 SNHLY and CDR2 FYNNEI. V gave up 4 bases and J gave up 1 base; unmatched junction bases: 4. This CDR3 has 15 amino acids. The data are from a study of cytomegalovirus exposure and HLA in healthy donors. Overall study results and limits: Under in vitro conditions, a few CMV-associated chains were confirmed as specific for CMV antigens. It was reported that the classifier diagnosed cytomegalovirus status with high specificity and sensitivity in both the original and validation cohorts.

This chain uses TRBV2 with TRBJ1-1; TRBD1 agrees at 9 bases. The sequenced material came from PBMCs. This sequence originates from a woman aged 18-35 years in good health and CMV-seropositive. DNA of the CDR3: TGTGCCAGCAGTGGGGACAGGGACGGGAACACTGAAGCTTTCTTT. Its protein product is CASSGDRDGNTEAFF.